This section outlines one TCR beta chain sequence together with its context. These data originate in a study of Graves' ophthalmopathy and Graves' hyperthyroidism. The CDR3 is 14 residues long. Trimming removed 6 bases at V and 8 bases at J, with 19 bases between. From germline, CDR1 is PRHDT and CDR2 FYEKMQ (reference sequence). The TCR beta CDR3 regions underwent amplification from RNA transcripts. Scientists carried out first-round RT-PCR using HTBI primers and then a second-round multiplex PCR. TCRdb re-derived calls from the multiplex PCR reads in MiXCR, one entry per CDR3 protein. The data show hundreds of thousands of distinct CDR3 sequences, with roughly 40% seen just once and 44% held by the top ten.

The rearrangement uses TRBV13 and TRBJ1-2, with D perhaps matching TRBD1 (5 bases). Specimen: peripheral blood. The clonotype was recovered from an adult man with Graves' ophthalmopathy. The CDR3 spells CASSQGEVQGGYTF. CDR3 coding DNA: TGTGCCAGCAGTCAAGGGGAGGTCCAAGGGGGCTACACCTTC.